One T cell receptor beta chain is described in this entry. This sample is drawn from a study of blood T cell repertoires in COVID-19. Turning to the study itself: In each case, the material was cDNA or gDNA derived from T cells, B-cell-depleted T cells, or PBMCs.

Germline loops: CDR1 MNHEY, CDR2 SVGEGT. This CDR3 contains 17 residues. J lost 2 bases, V lost 6 bases, and 10 bases had no gene match. As processed by the authors: Reference gene primer amplification gave nucleated cell count estimates. Profiled with immunoSEQ multiplex PCR; TCRdb holds only in-frame clones, not every one. V, J and clone size reflect that table, while D and trimming were determined from the DNA. The table has 150,000 to 200,000 clones, approximately 87% seen once. V usage is TRBV6-2 or TRBV6-3 and J usage is TRBJ2-6; the match to TRBD2 covers 7 bases. The TCR originated in a woman between 70 and 85 years old with COVID-19, enrolled during active disease. Input material: peripheral blood. This chain's CDR3 is CASSPPGGTPGANVLTF. In DNA form, the CDR3 reads TGTGCCAGCAGCCCCCCCGGGGGGACTCCTGGGGCCAACGTCCTGACTTTC.